The present TCR beta chain was sequenced within a study of T cells expressing NK-cell markers. Per germline, CDR1 SGHAT and CDR2 FQNNGV. CDR3 length: 17 amino acids. TCRdb re-analyzed the 5' RACE reads; it lists each CDR3 protein once, without DNA. This repertoire includes about 160,000 distinct CDR3 sequences. This sequence joins TRBV11-2 and TRBJ2-7; TCRdb indicates TRBD1, and absent DNA this call remains unverified. Sequenced input: blood T cells: a sorted CD56 or NKG2C T cell subset, CD4+ or CD8+ T cells, or bulk PBMC T cells (not recorded which). The source is a man aged 18 to 69 in good health. The CDR3 here is CASSLNGWLQDSYEQYF. The full variable domain, with the rest looked up from reference TRBV11-2 and TRBJ2-7, is EAGVAQSPRYKIIEKRQSVAFWCNPISGHATLYWYQQILGQGPKLLIQFQNNGVVDDSQLPKDRFSAERLKGVDSTLKIQPAKLEDSAVYLCASSLNGWLQDSYEQYFGPGTRLTVT.